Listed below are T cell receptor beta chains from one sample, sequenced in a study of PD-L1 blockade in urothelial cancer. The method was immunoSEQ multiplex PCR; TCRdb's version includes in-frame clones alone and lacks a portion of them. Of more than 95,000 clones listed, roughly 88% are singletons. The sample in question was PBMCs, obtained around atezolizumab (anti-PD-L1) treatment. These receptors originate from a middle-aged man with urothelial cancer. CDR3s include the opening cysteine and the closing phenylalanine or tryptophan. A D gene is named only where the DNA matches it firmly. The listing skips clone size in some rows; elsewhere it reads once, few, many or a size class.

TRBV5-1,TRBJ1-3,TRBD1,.,TGCGCCAGCAGCTCCACGACAGGGACTAGCTCTGGAAACACCATATATTTT,CASSSTTGTSSGNTIYF
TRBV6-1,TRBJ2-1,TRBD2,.,TGTGCCAGCAGTGACCGGAGACTAGCGGGAGGTTCCTACAATGAGCAGTTCTTC,CASSDRRLAGGSYNEQFF
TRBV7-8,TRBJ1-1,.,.,TGTGCCAGCAGCTTAGTTGGGGCAGGGAACACTGAAGCTTTCTTT,CASSLVGAGNTEAFF
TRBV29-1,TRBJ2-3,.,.,TGCAGCGTTTTAGGGCCCCGAGGGCCAGATACGCAGTATTTT,CSVLGPRGPDTQYF
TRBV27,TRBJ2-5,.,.,TGTGCCAGCAGCAATCGACGGGGACGGGGGGAGACCCAGTACTTC,CASSNRRGRGETQYF
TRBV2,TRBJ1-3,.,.,TGTGCCAGCCATTCCGGGTCTGGAAACACCATATATTTT,CASHSGSGNTIYF
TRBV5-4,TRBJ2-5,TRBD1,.,TGTGCCAGCAGCCAGGGACAGGGGGCTATAGAGACCCAGTACTTC,CASSQGQGAIETQYF
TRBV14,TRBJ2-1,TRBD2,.,TGTGCCAGCAGCCGTAATTTAGCGGGAGGCACTAATGAGCAGTTCTTC,CASSRNLAGGTNEQFF
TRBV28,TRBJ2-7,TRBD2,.,TGTGCCAGCAGCCAAACGGGACTAGCGAGCAGCTCCTACGAGCAGTACTTC,CASSQTGLASSSYEQYF
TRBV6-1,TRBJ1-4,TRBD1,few,TGTGCCATCCTAGTCCGGGGACAGTGGGAAAAACTGTTTTTT,CAILVRGQWEKLFF
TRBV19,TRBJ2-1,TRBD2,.,TGTGCCAGTAGTATAGCTCCGAGCGGGAGCTCCTACGATGAGCAGTTCTTC,CASSIAPSGSSYDEQFF
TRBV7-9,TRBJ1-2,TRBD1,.,TGTGCCAGCAGCCCTTCGACAGGGGGGGGCTATGGCTACACCTTC,CASSPSTGGGYGYTF
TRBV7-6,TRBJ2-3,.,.,TGTGCCAGCAGCCGATGGGCGGGTACCTCAGATACGCAGTATTTT,CASSRWAGTSDTQYF
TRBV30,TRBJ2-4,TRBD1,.,TGTGCCTGGAGCCGACAGGGGCTGGCCAAAAACATTCAGTACTTC,CAWSRQGLAKNIQYF
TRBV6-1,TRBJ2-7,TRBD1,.,TGTGCCAGCAAAAACAGGGGGTTCGGCGGCGAGCAGTACTTC,CASKNRGFGGEQYF
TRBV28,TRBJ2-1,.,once,TGTGCCAGCAGTTTAGTTACGACAGGGAGGCATGAGCAGTTCTTC,CASSLVTTGRHEQFF
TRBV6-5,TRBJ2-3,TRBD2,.,TGTGCCAGCAGTCCCGCCGGGACTAGTTCGGATACGCAGTATTTT,CASSPAGTSSDTQYF
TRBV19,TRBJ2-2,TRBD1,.,TGTGCCAGTCTTCGAGGGACAGGAGTAGATTGGCGGGACACCGGGGAGCTGTTTTTT,CASLRGTGVDWRDTGELFF
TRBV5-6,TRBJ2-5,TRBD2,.,TGTGCCAGCAGCACCGAGACTAGCGGGACTCAAGAGACCCAGTACTTC,CASSTETSGTQETQYF
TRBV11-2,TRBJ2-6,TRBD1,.,TGTGCCAGCAGCGAACCGACAGGGACGGTTGGGGCCAACGTCCTGACTTTC,CASSEPTGTVGANVLTF
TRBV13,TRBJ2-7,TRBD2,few,TGTGCCAGCAGCCCCCTGACTAGCGGGAGTCGCGAGCAGTACTTC,CASSPLTSGSREQYF
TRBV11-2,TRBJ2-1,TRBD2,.,TGTGCCAGCAGTTATGGACTAGCGGGAGACCGGCAGTTCTTC,CASSYGLAGDRQFF
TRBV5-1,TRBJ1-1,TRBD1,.,TGCGCCAGCAGCTTAGGGGGCTATGGAACTGAAGCTTTCTTT,CASSLGGYGTEAFF
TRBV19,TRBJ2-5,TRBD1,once,TGTGCCAGTAAACGGACAGGAGGTGAGACCCAGTACTTC,CASKRTGGETQYF
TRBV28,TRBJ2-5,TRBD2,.,TGTGCCAGCAGTTTCCTAGCGGGAGGTCGGGAGACCCAGTACTTC,CASSFLAGGRETQYF
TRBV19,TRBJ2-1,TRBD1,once,TGTGCCAGTAAGAAAGGACAGGGCGGGAATTTCGAGCAGTTCTTC,CASKKGQGGNFEQFF
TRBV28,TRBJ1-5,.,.,TGTGCCAGCAGCGCGCCCACAGGTTCGTTGGGGAATCAGCCCCAGCATTTT,CASSAPTGSLGNQPQHF
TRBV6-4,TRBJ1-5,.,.,TGTGCCAGCAGTGCCCGTCAGGGAGGGGGCAATCAGCCCCAGCATTTT,CASSARQGGGNQPQHF
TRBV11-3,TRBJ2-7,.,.,TGTGCCAGCAGCTTAATCGCGGGGTACGAGCAGTACTTC,CASSLIAGYEQYF
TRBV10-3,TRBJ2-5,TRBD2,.,TGTGCCATCAGTGACCGGGGGGGGAGGGAGACCCAGTACTTC,CAISDRGGRETQYF
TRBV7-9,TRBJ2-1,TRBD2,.,TGTGCCAGCAGCTTCGCGGGAGTGAGTGAGCAGTTCTTC,CASSFAGVSEQFF
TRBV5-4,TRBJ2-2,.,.,TGTGCCAGCAGCTTGGGGGGGCTAGCGGTGGCGAACACCGGGGAGCTGTTTTTT,CASSLGGLAVANTGELFF